Following are 15 T cell receptor beta chains from one sample sequenced in a study of cytomegalovirus exposure and HLA in healthy donors. PCR was performed using 60 Vbeta and 13 Jbeta primers. TCRdb's table, derived via immunoSEQ multiplex PCR, lists solely in-frame clones and lacks some. Here the sample spans about 88,000 clones, over 80% being singletons. Input material: PBMCs. The receptors shown here come from a man aged 18 to 30 in good health and CMV-seronegative.

CDR3 in amino acids: CASSLTTSGYEQYF. The CDR3 DNA reads as TGTGCCAGCAGCTTAACGACTAGCGGCTACGAGCAGTACTTC. J is TRBJ2-7 and V is TRBV11-2; TRBD2 agrees at 9 bases. V lost 2 bases, J lost 3 bases, and 2 bases stayed unmatched. This CDR3 is 14 amino acids long. In germline, CDR1 is SGHAT, CDR2 FQNNGV.

This clone showed up just a few times. V is TRBV7-9 and J is TRBJ2-7, with D unclear. The CDR3 has 14 residues. V lost 1 base and J 3 bases, leaving 10 bases between the germline ends. Germline V gene lookup returns CDR1 SEHNR and CDR2 FQNEAQ (reference sequence). CDR3 residues: CASSLGLGFYEQYF. The CDR3 coding sequence is TGTGCCAGCAGCTTAGGGCTAGGATTCTACGAGCAGTACTTC. Variable domain in full (rest from reference TRBV7-9 and TRBJ2-7): DTGVSQNPRHKITKRGQNVTFRCDPISEHNRLYWYRQTLGQGPEFLTYFQNEAQLEKSRLLSDRFSAERPKGSFSTLEIQRTEQGDSAMYLCASSLGLGFYEQYFGPGTRLTVT.

The rearrangement joins TRBV7-2 to TRBJ2-7, with 7 bases identical to TRBD2. Germline V lookup: CDR1 SGHTA, CDR2 FQGNSA. Trimming removed 1 base from V and 4 bases from J; junction bases left unmatched: 4. CDR3 size: 14 residues. CDR3 DNA: TGTGCCAGCAGCTTAGGCGGGACTAAGTACGAGCAGTACTTC. The encoded protein is CASSLGGTKYEQYF.

The chain uses TRBV4-1 and TRBJ2-1; D not certain. CDR1 is MGHRA, CDR2 YSYEKL, per germline. The CDR3 consists of 15 residues. The V end was cut by 0 bases, the J end by 10 bases, with 16 bases between. For the CDR3, the DNA is TGCGCCAGCAGCCAAGAGAATTTTCCGCGTGCGGAGCAGTTCTTC. Its protein product is CASSQENFPRAEQFF.

This rearrangement joins TRBV5-1 to TRBJ2-1; tentative D call: TRBD2 (6 bases). V lost 4 bases to trimming and J lost 6 bases, with 26 bases between them. The CDR3 is made up of 18 amino acids. Germline CDR1 is SGHRS and CDR2 is YFSETQ. CDR3 sequence (DNA): TGCGCCAGCAGCACACCACCGGCCGGACTACCCTCTGGCAATGAGCAGTTCTTC. It yields the protein CASSTPPAGLPSGNEQFF.

This clone has more than one count but fewer than ten. The CDR3: CASSPYSNQPQHF. CDR3 bases: TGTGCCAGCAGCCCTTATAGCAATCAGCCCCAGCATTTT. This chain connects TRBV27 to TRBJ1-5; unclear D gene. CDR1 MNHEY and CDR2 SMNVEV come from the germline V gene (reference sequence). The CDR3 consists of 13 residues. Trimming stripped 6 bases from V and 0 bases from J, with 6 bases between.

The J gene is TRBJ1-5, the V gene TRBV29-1; TRBD1 is a possible D gene (6 bases). This CDR3 has 14 amino acids. The V end lost 4 bases, the J end lost 5 bases, and 15 bases lay between the germline ends. Germline-derived CDR1 and CDR2 are SQVTM and ANQGSEA. CDR3 nucleotides: TGCAGCGTTGCGACCGGGACAAAAGATCAGCCCCAGCATTTT. Translated, it gives CSVATGTKDQPQHF. The whole variable domain, filled in from reference TRBV29-1 and TRBJ1-5, reads SAVISQKPSRDICQRGTSLTIQCQVDSQVTMMFWYRQQPGQSLTLIATANQGSEATYESGFVIDKFPISRPNLTFSTLTVSNMSPEDSSIYLCSVATGTKDQPQHFGDGTRLSIL.

This clone was seen once. The chain couples TRBV28 to TRBJ2-4; D may be TRBD1 (6 bases). Trimming left V 10 bases short and J 1 base short, with 17 bases between. Per the germline V gene, CDR1 is MDHEN and CDR2 is SYDVKM. The CDR3 contains 15 residues. CDR3 in DNA: TGTGCCACCAGGGGAGAGGATGGGGCCAAAAACATTCAGTACTTC. It codes for CATRGEDGAKNIQYF.

This clone was recorded once. The V call is TRBV6-5, the J call TRBJ1-1; tentatively, D is TRBD1 (5 bases). CDR3 length equals 14 residues. The germline V and J ends were trimmed by 5 bases and 0 bases, with 10 bases remaining between them. Per germline, CDR1 MNHEY and CDR2 SVGAGI. As DNA, the CDR3 is TGTGCCAGCAGTGGACATCTTATGAACACTGAAGCTTTCTTT. Residues: CASSGHLMNTEAFF.

V gene TRBV6-5 combines with J gene TRBJ1-1, with 9 nucleotides matching TRBD1. Trimming at V came to 6 bases and at J to 1 base, leaving 3 bases not matched to a gene. Germline CDR1 is MNHEY and CDR2 is SVGAGI. The CDR3 has 14 amino acids. The CDR3 sequence: CASRQGQGNTEAFF. CDR3 sequence (DNA): TGTGCCAGCAGGCAGGGACAGGGGAACACTGAAGCTTTCTTT.

The V call is TRBV28, the J call TRBJ1-5; perhaps TRBD1 as D (5 bases). CDR1 is MDHEN, CDR2 SYDVKM, per germline. The CDR3 contains 22 residues. With 3 bases removed from V and 0 bases from J, the gap between germline ends came to 30 bases. The CDR3 sequence is CASSFTMMWPGTPAHSNQPQHF. CDR3 in DNA: TGTGCCAGCAGTTTTACGATGATGTGGCCAGGGACTCCCGCTCATAGCAATCAGCCCCAGCATTTT.

V usage is TRBV2 and J usage is TRBJ1-2, with a weak D call TRBD1 (5 bases). The V end lost 8 bases, the J end lost 7 bases, and 20 bases lay between the germline ends. The CDR3 is 14 residues long. Germline assignment: CDR1 SNHLY and CDR2 FYNNEI. The CDR3 region has the DNA TGTGCCAGCGGGCTCCCTGAAGTTAGGGGTGGCTACACCTTC. Amino acid sequence: CASGLPEVRGGYTF.

The J gene is TRBJ2-7, the V gene TRBV28; D remains unclear. In germline, CDR1 is MDHEN, CDR2 SYDVKM. Trimming took off 5 bases at V and 3 bases at J, with 11 bases between the two ends. The CDR3 extends over 13 amino acids. The CDR3 bases are TGTGCCAGCAGTCCGAAGCTAGTCTACGAGCAGTACTTC. This codes for CASSPKLVYEQYF. Based on the CDR3 plus reference TRBV28 and TRBJ2-7, the full variable domain is DVKVTQSSRYLVKRTGEKVFLECVQDMDHENMFWYRQDPGLGLRLIYFSYDVKMKEKGDIPEGYSVSREKKERFSLILESASTNQTSMYLCASSPKLVYEQYFGPGTRLTVT.

This clone was counted between two and nine times. V gene TRBV9 combines with J gene TRBJ2-5, with TRBD2 matching 7 bases. Unmatched junction bases numbered 15, after V lost 0 bases and J lost 7 bases. CDR3 length equals 17 residues. Germline V gene lookup returns CDR1 SGDLS and CDR2 YYNGEE. The CDR3 reads CASSVDAISAGAATQYF. CDR3 sequence (DNA): TGTGCCAGCAGCGTAGACGCAATATCGGCGGGAGCGGCGACCCAGTACTTC.

The rearrangement links TRBV2 to TRBJ1-4; no reliable D call. Trimming removed 0 bases at V and 5 bases at J, with 10 bases between. CDR1 and CDR2 (germline): SNHLY, FYNNEI. CDR3 length: 15 residues. The CDR3 DNA reads TGTGCCAGCAGTGAAGCTAGCAGAAGGAATGAAAAACTGTTTTTT. Its protein product is CASSEASRRNEKLFF.